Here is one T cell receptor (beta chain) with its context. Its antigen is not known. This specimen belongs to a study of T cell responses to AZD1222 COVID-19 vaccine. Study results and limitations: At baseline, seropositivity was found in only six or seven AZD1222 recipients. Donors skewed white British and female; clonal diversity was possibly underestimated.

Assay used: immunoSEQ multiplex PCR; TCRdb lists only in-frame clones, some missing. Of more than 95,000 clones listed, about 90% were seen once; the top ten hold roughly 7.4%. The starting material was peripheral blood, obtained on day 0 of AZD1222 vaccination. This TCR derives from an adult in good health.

CDR3 in amino acids: CASSLASTQYF. Written as DNA, the CDR3 is TGTGCCAGCAGCTTAGCGAGTACGCAGTATTTT. This sequence joins TRBV7-9 and TRBJ2-3; no firm D call. V lost 0 bases to trimming and J lost 8 bases, with 3 bases between them. CDR1 and CDR2 (germline): SEHNR, FQNEAQ (reference sequence). The CDR3 is made up of 11 amino acids.